These T cell receptor beta chains were read from a single sample in a study of shared clonotypes between healthy human individuals. Profiled with immunoSEQ multiplex PCR; TCRdb holds only in-frame clones, not every one. The table includes around 2.1 million clones, 85% to 95% detected once. The sample comprised naive CD8+ T cells from PBMCs. The receptors originated from a young man in good health. Some clones in this sample may be carry-over from other donors' samples. The CDR3 runs from the conserved cysteine through the conserved F or W. The D gene is left open where the match is weak. For some rows the clone size is stated as once, few or many, or as a class when expanded; others skip it.

j_call d_call clone_size v_call cdr3_aa cdr3_nt
TRBJ1-2 NA NA TRBV28 CASSSLWETNYGYTF TGTGCCAGCAGTTCCCTGTGGGAGACTAACTATGGCTACACCTTC
TRBJ2-3 TRBD2 NA TRBV11-2 CASNPRLAGVDTQYF TGTGCCAGCAACCCCCGGCTAGCGGGAGTAGATACGCAGTATTTT
TRBJ2-7 NA NA TRBV5-1 CASSLAGAEQYF TGCGCCAGCAGCTTGGCAGGGGCCGAGCAGTACTTC
TRBJ2-2 NA NA TRBV13 CASSLRALNTGELFF TGTGCCAGCAGCTTGAGGGCCTTGAACACCGGGGAGCTGTTTTTT
TRBJ1-6 NA once TRBV7-8 CASSSDEERSPLHF TGTGCCAGCAGCTCGGACGAGGAGAGGTCACCCCTCCACTTT
TRBJ2-5 TRBD2 NA TRBV9 CASSPRLSGSDETQYF TGTGCCAGCAGCCCGAGATTAAGCGGGAGTGATGAGACCCAGTACTTC
TRBJ1-1 NA NA TRBV5-6 CASSLGTPEAFF TGTGCCAGCAGCTTGGGGACTCCCGAAGCTTTCTTT
TRBJ2-2 NA NA TRBV27 CASSLWSGANTGELFF TGTGCCAGCAGTTTATGGTCTGGGGCGAACACCGGGGAGCTGTTTTTT
TRBJ1-4 NA NA TRBV27 CASSPSVEGEEKLFF TGTGCCAGCAGTCCCTCGGTGGAGGGTGAGGAAAAACTGTTTTTT
TRBJ1-3 NA NA TRBV27 CASSQGNTIYF TGTGCCAGCAGCCAAGGAAACACCATATATTTT
TRBJ2-2 TRBD1 once TRBV5-4 CASSLGTGNTGELFF TGTGCCAGCAGCTTGGGGACAGGGAACACCGGGGAGCTGTTTTTT
TRBJ2-1 TRBD2 NA TRBV19 CASKGLAGVSEQFF TGTGCCAGTAAAGGGCTAGCGGGAGTGAGTGAGCAGTTCTTC
TRBJ2-3 TRBD2 NA TRBV6-1 CASSERASGSTSISSTDTQYF TGTGCCAGCAGTGAACGGGCTAGCGGGAGCACCTCGATCTCTAGCACAGATACGCAGTATTTT
TRBJ2-5 NA NA TRBV19 CASSTGHRNQETQYF TGTGCCAGTAGTACGGGACACCGTAATCAAGAGACCCAGTACTTC
TRBJ1-5 TRBD1 NA TRBV4-1 CASSQDRVRQGEKPQHF TGCGCCAGCAGCCAAGATCGGGTTCGACAGGGCGAGAAACCCCAGCATTTT
TRBJ1-1 TRBD1 NA TRBV5-6 CASSNLQGMDTEAFF TGTGCCAGCAGCAATCTACAGGGGATGGACACTGAAGCTTTCTTT
TRBJ1-2 TRBD1 NA TRBV27 CASSLIRGAGGYTF TGTGCCAGCAGCCTTATCAGGGGGGCGGGTGGCTACACCTTC
TRBJ2-3 NA NA TRBV15 CATRRLSEDTQYF TGTGCCACCAGGAGACTTAGCGAAGATACGCAGTATTTT
TRBJ2-2 TRBD1 NA TRBV4-3 CASSQDIRTGISGELFF TGCGCCAGCAGCCAAGATATTCGGACAGGGATCTCCGGGGAGCTGTTTTTT